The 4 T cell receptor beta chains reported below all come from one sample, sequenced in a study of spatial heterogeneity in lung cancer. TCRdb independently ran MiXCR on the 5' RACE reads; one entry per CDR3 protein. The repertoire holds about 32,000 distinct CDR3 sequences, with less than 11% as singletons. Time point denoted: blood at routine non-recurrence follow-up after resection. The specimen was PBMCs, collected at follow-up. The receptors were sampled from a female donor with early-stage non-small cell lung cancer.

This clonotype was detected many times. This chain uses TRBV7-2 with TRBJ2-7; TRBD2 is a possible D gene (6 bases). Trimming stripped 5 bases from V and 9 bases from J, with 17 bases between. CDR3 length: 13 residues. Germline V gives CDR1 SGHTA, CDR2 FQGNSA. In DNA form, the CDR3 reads TGTGCCAGCAGCCCTCGGACTACGGCGTGGCAGTACTTC. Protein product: CASSPRTTAWQYF.

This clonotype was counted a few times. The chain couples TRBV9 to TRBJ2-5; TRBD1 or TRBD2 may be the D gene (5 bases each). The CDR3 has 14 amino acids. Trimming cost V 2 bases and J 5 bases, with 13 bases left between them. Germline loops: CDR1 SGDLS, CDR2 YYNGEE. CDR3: CASSVDGTYETQYF. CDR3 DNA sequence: TGTGCCAGCAGCGTGGATGGGACGTATGAGACCCAGTACTTC.

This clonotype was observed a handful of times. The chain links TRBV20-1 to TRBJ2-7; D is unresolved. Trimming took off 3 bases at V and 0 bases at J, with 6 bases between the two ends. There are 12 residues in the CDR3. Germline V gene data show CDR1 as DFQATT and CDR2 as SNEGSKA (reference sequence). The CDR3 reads CSASSLSYEQYF. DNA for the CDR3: TGCAGTGCTAGTTCTCTCTCCTACGAGCAGTACTTC.

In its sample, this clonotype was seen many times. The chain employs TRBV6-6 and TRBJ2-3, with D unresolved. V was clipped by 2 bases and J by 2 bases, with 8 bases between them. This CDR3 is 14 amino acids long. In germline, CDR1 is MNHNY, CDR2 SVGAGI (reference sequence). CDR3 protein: CASSYRSFTDTQYF. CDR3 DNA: TGTGCCAGCAGTTACCGCAGCTTCACAGATACGCAGTATTTT.